The present TCR beta chain was sequenced within a study of chemoradiotherapy in HPV16-positive cancers. Produced via immunoSEQ multiplex PCR; TCRdb's table is partial and in-frame only. The sample consists of some 14,000 clones, around 88% of them appearing once. Germline V lookup: CDR1 SNHLY, CDR2 FYNNEI. The CDR3 contains 14 residues. Trimming at V came to 6 bases and at J to 4 bases, leaving 7 bases not matched to a gene. Sample: blood, taken from a patient who underwent chemoradiotherapy. The V and J genes are TRBV2 and TRBJ2-5; 8 bases line up with TRBD2. The clonotype was recovered from a human donor with HPV-associated anogenital cancer. CDR3 loop: CASRGSSGRETQYF. The DNA of the CDR3 is TGTGCCAGCAGGGGTTCCAGCGGGAGAGAGACCCAGTACTTC.